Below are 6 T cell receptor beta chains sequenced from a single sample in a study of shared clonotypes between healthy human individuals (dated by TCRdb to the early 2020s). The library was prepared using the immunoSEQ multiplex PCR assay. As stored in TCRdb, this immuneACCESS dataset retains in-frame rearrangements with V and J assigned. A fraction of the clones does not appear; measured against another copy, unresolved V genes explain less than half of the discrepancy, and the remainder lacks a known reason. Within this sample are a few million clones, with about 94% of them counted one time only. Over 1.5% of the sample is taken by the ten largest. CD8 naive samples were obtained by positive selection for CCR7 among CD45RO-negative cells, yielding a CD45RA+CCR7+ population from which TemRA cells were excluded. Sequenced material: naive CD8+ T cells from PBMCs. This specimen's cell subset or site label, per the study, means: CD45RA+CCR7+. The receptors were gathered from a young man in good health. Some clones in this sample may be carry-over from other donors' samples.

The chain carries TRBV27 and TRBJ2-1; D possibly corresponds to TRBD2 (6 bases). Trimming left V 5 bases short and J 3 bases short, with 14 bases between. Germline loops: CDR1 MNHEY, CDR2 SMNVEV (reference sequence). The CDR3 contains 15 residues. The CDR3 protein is CASSRSGEVYNEQFF. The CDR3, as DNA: TGTGCCAGCAGTCGTAGCGGAGAGGTCTACAATGAGCAGTTCTTC.

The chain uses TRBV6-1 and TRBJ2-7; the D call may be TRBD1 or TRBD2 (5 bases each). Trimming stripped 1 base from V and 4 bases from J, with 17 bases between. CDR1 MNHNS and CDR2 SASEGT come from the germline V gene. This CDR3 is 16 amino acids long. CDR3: CASSEVGQGRSYEQYF. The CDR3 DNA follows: TGTGCCAGCAGTGAAGTTGGCCAGGGACGGTCGTACGAGCAGTACTTC.

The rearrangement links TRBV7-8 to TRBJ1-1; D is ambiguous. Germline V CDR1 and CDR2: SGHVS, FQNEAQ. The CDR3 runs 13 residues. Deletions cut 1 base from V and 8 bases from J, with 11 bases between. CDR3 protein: CASSLGVGREAFF. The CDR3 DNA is TGTGCCAGCAGCTTAGGGGTCGGTAGAGAAGCTTTCTTT.

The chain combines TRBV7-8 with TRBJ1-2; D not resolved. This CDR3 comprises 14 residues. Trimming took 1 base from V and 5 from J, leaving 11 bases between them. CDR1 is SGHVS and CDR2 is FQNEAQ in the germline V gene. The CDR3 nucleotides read TGTGCCAGCAGCTTAGACGTCAGATTGTATGGCTACACCTTC. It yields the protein CASSLDVRLYGYTF.

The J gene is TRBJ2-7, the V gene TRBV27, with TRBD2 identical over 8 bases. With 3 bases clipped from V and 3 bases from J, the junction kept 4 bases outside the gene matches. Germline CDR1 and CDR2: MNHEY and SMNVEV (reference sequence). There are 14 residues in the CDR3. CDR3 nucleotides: TGTGCCAGCAGTTTTGGGACTAGAGGCTACGAGCAGTACTTC. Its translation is CASSFGTRGYEQYF.

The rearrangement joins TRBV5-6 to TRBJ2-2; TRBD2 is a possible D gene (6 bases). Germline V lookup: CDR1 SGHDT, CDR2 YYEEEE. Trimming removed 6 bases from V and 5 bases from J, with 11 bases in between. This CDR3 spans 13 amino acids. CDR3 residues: CASNPGGTGELFF. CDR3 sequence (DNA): TGTGCCAGCAATCCCGGGGGTACCGGGGAGCTGTTTTTT.